The clone carrying this T cell receptor beta chain was counted a few times. Its antigen is unknown. Sampling of blood occurred at baseline, cycle 4 day 1, and cycle 7 day 1. The sample comes from a study of OX40 agonist ivuxolimab in advanced cancers. Overall study context: Patients were 82.7% male with ages about 23 to 79, mean about 65. General study results and limits: At 0.1 to 3.0 mg/kg and by week 6, clonal expansion occurred in CD4+ and CD8+ blood T cells. Expanded clones belonging to CD8+ T cells outnumbered, on average, those of CD4+.

Libraries were prepared by immunoSEQ multiplex PCR; TCRdb keeps only in-frame clonotypes and omits some of them. The sample comprises 82,000 or so clones, 90% to 95% of which are singletons, and approximately 1.2% rests with the top ten. CDR1 SQVTM and CDR2 ANQGSEA come from the germline V gene. The length of the CDR3 is 13 residues. Trimming shortened V by 2 bases and J by 1 base, and 8 bases separated the two germline ends. V usage is TRBV29-1 and J usage is TRBJ1-1; D gene ambiguous. This sequence originates from an adult with an advanced solid tumor such as melanoma, head and neck, liver or kidney cancer. Sequencing used CD4+ or CD8+ T cells sorted from blood, obtained in a trial of the OX40 agonist ivuxolimab. CDR3 sequence (DNA): TGCAGCGTTGAAAGGAACAGGAACACTGAAGCTTTCTTT. It encodes CSVERNRNTEAFF.